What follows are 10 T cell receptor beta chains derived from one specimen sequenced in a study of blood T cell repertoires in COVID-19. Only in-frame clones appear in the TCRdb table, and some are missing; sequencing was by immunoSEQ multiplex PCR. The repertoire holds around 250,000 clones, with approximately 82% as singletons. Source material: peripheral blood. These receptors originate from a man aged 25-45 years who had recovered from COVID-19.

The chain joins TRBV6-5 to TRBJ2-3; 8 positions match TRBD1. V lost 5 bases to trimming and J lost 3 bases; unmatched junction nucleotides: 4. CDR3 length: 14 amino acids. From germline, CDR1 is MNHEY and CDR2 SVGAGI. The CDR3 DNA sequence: TGTGCCAGCAGTAGGACAGGGACGACAGATACGCAGTATTTT. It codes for CASSRTGTTDTQYF.

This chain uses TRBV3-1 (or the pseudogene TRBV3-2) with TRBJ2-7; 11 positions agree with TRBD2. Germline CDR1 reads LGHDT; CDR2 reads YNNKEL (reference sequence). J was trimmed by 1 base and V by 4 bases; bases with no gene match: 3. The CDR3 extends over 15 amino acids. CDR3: CASSRSGGGSYEQYF. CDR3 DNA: TGTGCCAGCAGCCGTAGCGGGGGGGGATCCTACGAGCAGTACTTC.

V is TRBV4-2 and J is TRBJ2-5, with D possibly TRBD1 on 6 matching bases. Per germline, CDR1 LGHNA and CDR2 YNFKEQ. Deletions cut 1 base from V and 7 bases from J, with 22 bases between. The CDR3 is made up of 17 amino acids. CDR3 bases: TGTGCCAGCAGCCAAGGCGTCGGGTGGGGGACAACCCTGACCCAGTACTTC. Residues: CASSQGVGWGTTLTQYF.

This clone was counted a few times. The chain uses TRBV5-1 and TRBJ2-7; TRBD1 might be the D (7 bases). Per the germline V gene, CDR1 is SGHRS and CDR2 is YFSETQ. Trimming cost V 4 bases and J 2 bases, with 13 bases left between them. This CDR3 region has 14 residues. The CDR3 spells CASSVQGGPYEQYF. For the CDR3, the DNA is TGCGCCAGCAGCGTGCAGGGGGGACCCTACGAGCAGTACTTC.

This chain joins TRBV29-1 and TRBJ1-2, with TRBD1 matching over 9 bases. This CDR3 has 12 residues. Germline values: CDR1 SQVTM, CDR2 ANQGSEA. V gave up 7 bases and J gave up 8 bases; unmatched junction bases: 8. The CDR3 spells CSAVQGADGYTF. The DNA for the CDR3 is TGCAGCGCAGTACAGGGGGCGGACGGCTACACCTTC.

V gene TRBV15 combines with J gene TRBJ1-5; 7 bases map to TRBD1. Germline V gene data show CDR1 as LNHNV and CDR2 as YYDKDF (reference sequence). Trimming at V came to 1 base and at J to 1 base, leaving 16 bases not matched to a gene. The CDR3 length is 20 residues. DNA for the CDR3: TGTGCCACCAGCAGAGTTAAAGGGGGCGGCCCGGGTTGGAGCAATCAGCCCCAGCATTTT. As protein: CATSRVKGGGPGWSNQPQHF.

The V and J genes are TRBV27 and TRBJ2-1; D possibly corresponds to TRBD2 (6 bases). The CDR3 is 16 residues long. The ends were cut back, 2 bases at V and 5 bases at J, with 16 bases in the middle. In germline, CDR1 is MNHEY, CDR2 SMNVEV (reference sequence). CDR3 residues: CASSLISSALNNEQFF. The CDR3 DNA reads TGTGCCAGCAGTTTAATCTCTAGCGCCCTAAACAATGAGCAGTTCTTC.

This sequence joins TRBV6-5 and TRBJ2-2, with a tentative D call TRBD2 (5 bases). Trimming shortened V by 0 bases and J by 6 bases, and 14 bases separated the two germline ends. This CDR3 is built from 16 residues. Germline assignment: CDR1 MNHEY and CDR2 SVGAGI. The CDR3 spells CASSYSWTPQAGELFF. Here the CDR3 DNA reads TGTGCCAGCAGTTACTCGTGGACTCCCCAGGCCGGGGAGCTGTTTTTT.

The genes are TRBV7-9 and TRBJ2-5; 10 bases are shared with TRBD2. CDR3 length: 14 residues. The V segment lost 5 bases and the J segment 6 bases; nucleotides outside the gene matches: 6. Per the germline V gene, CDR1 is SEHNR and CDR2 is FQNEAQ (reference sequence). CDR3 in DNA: TGTGCCAGCAGCGGTAGCGGGGGGCGGAAGACCCAGTACTTC. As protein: CASSGSGGRKTQYF.

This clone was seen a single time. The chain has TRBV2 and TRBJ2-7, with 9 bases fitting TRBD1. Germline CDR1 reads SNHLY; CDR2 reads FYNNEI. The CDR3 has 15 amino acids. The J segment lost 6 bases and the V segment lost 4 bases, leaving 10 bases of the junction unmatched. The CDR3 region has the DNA TGTGCCAGCAGTGGTGGGACAGGGACGACCTCCGAGCAGTACGTC. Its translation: CASSGGTGTTSEQYV.